One sample yielded the 29 T cell receptor beta chains listed below, sequenced in a study of blood T cell repertoires in COVID-19. The table came from immunoSEQ multiplex PCR; TCRdb's copy has only in-frame clones and leaves some out. The repertoire holds a few hundred thousand clones, with around 84% as singletons. Sequences were obtained from PBMCs or T cells enriched from blood (not recorded which). The receptors shown here come from a man aged 35 to 55 who had recovered from COVID-19.

This clone occurred once. The J gene is TRBJ2-5, the V gene TRBV5-1, with TRBD1 as a possible D gene (6 bases). V was shortened by 0 bases and J by 5 bases, with 8 bases between the two germline ends. The CDR3 spans 13 residues. Per the germline V gene, CDR1 is SGHRS and CDR2 is YFSETQ. The CDR3 loop reads CASSLDRVETQYF. The CDR3 DNA is TGCGCCAGCAGCTTGGACAGGGTCGAGACCCAGTACTTC.

This clone was picked up a small number of times. This sequence joins TRBV6-1 and TRBJ1-2, with D possibly TRBD1 on 6 matching bases. Between the trimmed V and J ends, which lost 3 bases and 2 bases, there was a span of 10 bases. Germline assignment: CDR1 MNHNS and CDR2 SASEGT. This CDR3 region has 14 residues. The CDR3 DNA sequence: TGTGCCAGCAGTGAGGGGGACAAAAACTATGGCTACACCTTC. It is translated as CASSEGDKNYGYTF.

V usage is TRBV18 and J usage is TRBJ2-7, with D possibly TRBD2 on 6 matching bases. V was pared by 3 bases and J by 6 bases, with 15 bases between. Germline V gene data show CDR1 as KGHSH and CDR2 as LQKENI. The CDR3 has 14 amino acids. CDR3 in DNA: TGTGCCAGCTCACCGTCGGGAGATCTTCCCGAGCAGTACTTC. It encodes CASSPSGDLPEQYF. Based on the CDR3 plus reference TRBV18 and TRBJ2-7, the full variable domain is NAGVMQNPRHLVRRRGQEARLRCSPMKGHSHVYWYRQLPEEGLKFMVYLQKENIIDESGMPKERFSAEFPKEGPSILRIQQVVRGDSAAYFCASSPSGDLPEQYFGPGTRLTVT.

The V call is TRBV7-2, the J call TRBJ1-6; D possibly corresponds to TRBD1 (6 bases). The CDR3 is 14 residues long. Between the trimmed V and J ends, which lost 3 bases and 7 bases, there was a span of 10 bases. Germline lookup yields CDR1 SGHTA and CDR2 FQGNSA. The CDR3 DNA is TGTGCCAGCAGCTTTCGGACAGAGAATTCACCCCTCCACTTT. This codes for CASSFRTENSPLHF.

The chain recombines TRBV3-1 (or the pseudogene TRBV3-2) with TRBJ1-1, with 9 bases matching TRBD1. The CDR3 is 14 amino acids. With V trimmed by 4 bases and J by 8 bases, 8 bases remained unmatched. Germline CDR1 LGHDT, CDR2 YNNKEL (reference sequence). CDR3: CASSPAKQGAEAFF. CDR3 nucleotide sequence: TGTGCCAGCAGCCCCGCAAAACAGGGGGCGGAAGCTTTCTTT.

The V and J genes are TRBV18 and TRBJ2-4; D is possibly TRBD1 (6 bases). V shed 5 bases and J shed 8 bases, with 10 bases lying between them. The CDR3 runs 12 residues. In germline, CDR1 is KGHSH, CDR2 LQKENI. CDR3 DNA: TGTGCCAGCTCAGGGGGCTTCGACATTCAGTACTTC. Amino acids: CASSGGFDIQYF.

The chain joins TRBV30 to TRBJ1-1, with 7 bases lining up with TRBD1. J was trimmed by 1 base and V by 4 bases; bases with no gene match: 6. Germline loops: CDR1 GTSNPN, CDR2 SVGIG (reference sequence). The length of the CDR3 is 14 residues. CDR3 in DNA: TGTGCCTGGAAGGGGGCACCGAGGAACACTGAAGCTTTCTTT. Encoded protein: CAWKGAPRNTEAFF. Full variable domain (outside the CDR3, taken from reference TRBV30 and TRBJ1-1): SQTIHQWPATLVQPVGSPLSLECTVEGTSNPNLYWYRQAAGRGLQLLFYSVGIGQISSEVPQNLSASRPQDRQFILSSKKLLLSDSGFYLCAWKGAPRNTEAFFGQGTRLTVV.

The V gene is TRBV29-1, the J gene TRBJ1-4; no clear D. Germline lookup yields CDR1 SQVTM and CDR2 ANQGSEA. This CDR3 has 11 residues. Trimming removed 6 bases at V and 8 bases at J, with 10 bases between. The CDR3 DNA is TGCAGCGTGAGGGCTAGAGAAAAACTGTTTTTT. It encodes CSVRAREKLFF.

The rearrangement links TRBV10-3 to TRBJ2-1; D unclear. CDR1 is ENHRY and CDR2 is SYGVKD in the germline V gene. V lost 10 bases and J 7 bases, leaving 14 bases between the germline ends. This CDR3 comprises 12 residues. CDR3 nucleotide sequence: TGTGCCACTAAAGGCCGGGTGAATGAGCAGTTCTTC. It translates to CATKGRVNEQFF.

This chain uses TRBV21-1 with TRBJ1-4; the D call in the table, TRBD1, was not verified against the DNA. TRBV21-1 represents a pseudogene. This CDR3 has 17 amino acids. CDR3 residues: CARQPGTGRPLYGKLFF. CDR3 nucleotide sequence: TGTGCCAGACAACCCGGGACAGGGAGGCCGTTGTATGGAAAACTGTTTTTT.

The rearrangement joins TRBV6-1 to TRBJ2-3; 8 bases map to TRBD1. V lost 1 base, J lost 5 bases, and 5 bases stayed unmatched. This CDR3 is built from 15 residues. CDR1 is MNHNS and CDR2 is SASEGT in the germline V gene. The DNA for the CDR3 is TGTGCCAGCAGTGAAGGGTCAGGGGGCCAAGATACGCAGTATTTT. It codes for CASSEGSGGQDTQYF.

The gene calls are TRBV29-1 and TRBJ2-7; D might be TRBD2 (6 bases). Trimming removed 2 bases at V and 1 base at J, with 9 bases between. The V gene's germline CDR1 is SQVTM and CDR2 ANQGSEA. The CDR3 contains 13 residues. The CDR3 DNA reads as TGCAGCGTTGAAAGTCTAGCGTCCTACGAGCAGTACTTC. This translates into CSVESLASYEQYF.

This clone was observed once. This sequence joins TRBV5-4 and TRBJ1-3, with 8 bases that match TRBD1. The CDR3 loop spans 15 amino acids. The V gene end was trimmed by 2 bases and the J gene end by 4 bases; junction bases not matched to a gene: 5. Germline assignment: CDR1 SGHNT and CDR2 YYREEE (reference sequence). CDR3 protein: CASSFGQGPGNTIYF. The CDR3 nucleotides are TGTGCCAGCAGCTTTGGACAGGGACCAGGAAACACCATATATTTT. Full variable domain (outside the CDR3, taken from reference TRBV5-4 and TRBJ1-3): ETGVTQSPTHLIKTRGQQVTLRCSSQSGHNTVSWYQQALGQGPQFIFQYYREEENGRGNFPPRFSGLQFPNYSSELNVNALELDDSALYLCASSFGQGPGNTIYFGEGSWLTVV.

This clone was observed a few times. The CDR3 is CASSQGLADTDTQYF. The CDR3 DNA reads TGTGCCAGCAGTCAGGGACTAGCGGACACAGATACGCAGTATTTT. The gene calls are TRBV6-4 and TRBJ2-3, with 11 bases aligning to TRBD2. The germline gives CDR1 MRHNA, CDR2 SNTAGT. After removal of 5 bases from V and 2 bases from J, the junction contained 3 bases not matched to a gene. This CDR3 region has 15 residues.

This clone was found once. The chain joins TRBV27 to TRBJ1-6; 9 bases agree with TRBD1. The V and J ends lost 2 bases and 12 bases, in that order; junction bases with no gene match: 11. From germline, CDR1 is MNHEY and CDR2 SMNVEV (reference sequence). The CDR3 has 16 residues. This CDR3 is CASSLVGTGKGVPLHF. The CDR3 DNA follows: TGTGCCAGCAGTTTAGTAGGGACAGGGAAAGGAGTACCCCTCCACTTT.

V is TRBV7-2 and J is TRBJ2-7, with 7 bases lining up with TRBD2. From germline, CDR1 is SGHTA and CDR2 FQGNSA. V shed 1 base and J 3 bases; nucleotides not matched to a gene: 6. The CDR3 loop spans 15 amino acids. CDR3 sequence (DNA): TGTGCCAGCAGCTTAGATCCTAGCGGCAGCTACGAGCAGTACTTC. Translating it yields CASSLDPSGSYEQYF.

This rearrangement joins TRBV6-6 to TRBJ2-1; 8 bases line up with TRBD2. Per germline, CDR1 MNHNY and CDR2 SVGAGI (reference sequence). The V segment lost 6 bases and the J segment 13 bases; nucleotides outside the gene matches: 8. The CDR3 has 12 residues. CDR3 residues: CASSQTSALQFF. The CDR3 DNA sequence: TGTGCCAGCAGCCAGACTAGCGCTCTACAGTTCTTC.

This chain connects TRBV11-2 to TRBJ2-7, with 8 positions matching TRBD2. Germline-derived CDR1 and CDR2 are SGHAT and FQNNGV. The CDR3 is 16 amino acids. V lost 0 bases to trimming and J lost 6 bases; unmatched junction nucleotides: 10. The CDR3 spells CASSLDPAGVSFEQYF. CDR3 nucleotides: TGTGCCAGCAGCTTAGACCCAGCGGGAGTTTCTTTCGAGCAGTACTTC.

V usage is TRBV19 and J usage is TRBJ2-7; maybe TRBD1 (6 bases). With 6 bases removed from V and 5 bases from J, the gap between germline ends came to 17 bases. CDR3 length: 14 amino acids. The V gene's germline CDR1 is LNHDA and CDR2 SQIVND (reference sequence). CDR3 region: CASSFQDRMNEQYF. CDR3 nucleotides: TGTGCCAGTAGCTTTCAAGACAGGATGAACGAGCAGTACTTC.

The rearrangement joins TRBV11-3 to TRBJ2-1; the match to TRBD1 covers 7 bases. Trimming took 5 bases from V and 0 from J; bases not matched to a gene: 4. The CDR3 runs 15 residues. Germline CDR1 is SGHNT and CDR2 is YENEEA. The CDR3 DNA sequence: TGTGCCAGCAGCCGTACAGGGGACTCCTACAATGAGCAGTTCTTC. Amino acid sequence: CASSRTGDSYNEQFF.

This chain links TRBV5-1 with TRBJ2-1, with 11 bases matching TRBD2. CDR3 length: 15 amino acids. V shed 0 bases and J 10 bases; nucleotides not matched to a gene: 6. Germline V gene lookup returns CDR1 SGHRS and CDR2 YFSETQ. CDR3 amino acids: CASSLEGLAAGEQFF. CDR3 nucleotides: TGCGCCAGCAGCTTGGAGGGACTAGCGGCAGGCGAGCAGTTCTTC.

This clone was counted a single time. The chain carries TRBV19 and TRBJ1-5; 7 bases fit TRBD1. The CDR3 sequence is 18 residues long. The ends lost 5 bases at V and 0 bases at J; junction bases unmatched: 13. Germline loops: CDR1 LNHDA, CDR2 SQIVND (reference sequence). The DNA of the CDR3 is TGTGCCAGTAGTCCTGGACAGGCCCGCCTTTATAGCAATCAGCCCCAGCATTTT. Protein sequence: CASSPGQARLYSNQPQHF.

The V and J genes are TRBV27 and TRBJ2-7; 14 bases are shared with TRBD2. The CDR3 covers 16 residues. Germline trimming cut 6 bases from V and 4 bases from J; bases unmatched to any gene: 8. CDR1 is MNHEY and CDR2 is SMNVEV in the germline V gene (reference sequence). This CDR3 reads CASRGLAGVGLYEQYF. In DNA, the CDR3 is TGTGCCAGCAGGGGACTAGCGGGAGTTGGGTTGTACGAGCAGTACTTC.

The table lists this clone with a few counts. The chain couples TRBV4-1 to TRBJ2-7; D remains unclear. The germline V gene has CDR1 MGHRA and CDR2 YSYEKL. Trimming removed 0 bases from V and 3 bases from J, with 6 bases in between. CDR3 length: 13 residues. This CDR3 reads CASSQESGYEQYF. The CDR3 DNA reads as TGCGCCAGCAGCCAAGAGTCAGGCTACGAGCAGTACTTC.

The chain joins TRBV7-3 to TRBJ1-5, with 9 bases identical to TRBD1. The CDR3 sequence is 16 residues long. After removal of 6 bases from V and 5 bases from J, the junction contained 11 bases not matched to a gene. Germline-derived CDR1 and CDR2 are SGHTA and FQGTGA. CDR3 sequence (DNA): TGTGCCAGCAGGCCCGGGACAGGGAATTATGATCAGCCCCAGCATTTT. Its protein product is CASRPGTGNYDQPQHF. Based on the CDR3 plus reference TRBV7-3 and TRBJ1-5, the full variable domain is GAGVSQTPSNKVTEKGKYVELRCDPISGHTALYWYRQSLGQGPEFLIYFQGTGAADDSGLPNDRFFAVRPEGSVSTLKIQRTERGDSAVYLCASRPGTGNYDQPQHFGDGTRLSIL.

This sequence joins TRBV28 and TRBJ2-1, with a tentative D call TRBD2 (5 bases). The V gene lost 3 bases and the J gene lost 8 bases, with 14 bases spanning the gap. The CDR3 sequence is 14 residues long. Germline V CDR1 and CDR2: MDHEN, SYDVKM. This chain's CDR3 is CASSFGGLRDEQFF. In DNA, the CDR3 is TGTGCCAGCAGTTTCGGCGGACTGAGGGATGAGCAGTTCTTC.

This sequence joins TRBV19 and TRBJ2-2; D might be TRBD2 (5 bases). Germline CDR1 reads LNHDA; CDR2 reads SQIVND (reference sequence). The CDR3 consists of 15 residues. Between the trimmed V and J ends, which lost 5 bases and 2 bases, there was a span of 12 bases. In DNA form, the CDR3 reads TGTGCCAGTAGTGCGGGTTTAGGTAACACCGGGGAGCTGTTTTTT. Protein: CASSAGLGNTGELFF.

A word on this clone: The sample contains more than one DNA sequence encoding this CDR3. This chain links TRBV9 with TRBJ2-7; TRBD1 matches 7 bases. The CDR3 is made up of 14 amino acids. Germline CDR1 and CDR2: SGDLS and YYNGEE. J lost 2 bases, V lost 0 bases, and 2 bases had no gene match. CDR3 residues: CASSVGQGAYEQYF. CDR3 DNA: TGTGCCAGCAGCGTAGGTCAGGGGGCCTACGAGCAGTACTTC.

The V call is TRBV7-2, the J call TRBJ2-7; 13 bases are a match to TRBD2. Germline lookup yields CDR1 SGHTA and CDR2 FQGNSA. The CDR3 is 15 amino acids. V lost 5 bases, J lost 6 bases, and 7 bases stayed unmatched. The CDR3 loop is CASSPGTSGEREQYF. The CDR3 DNA sequence: TGTGCCAGCAGCCCCGGGACTAGCGGGGAACGCGAGCAGTACTTC.